The present entry profiles one T cell receptor beta chain with its context. This clonotype was observed a few times. Its antigen is not yet known. Base qualities are not recorded, but no much larger clone differs from it by a single base. Including cysteine and phenylalanine, the CDR3 has 15 amino acids. Only the CDR3 region is kept as DNA, spanning 45 bases read in frame from base 1. Reading the germline V gene gives CDR1 SGHTA and CDR2 FQGNSA. Deletion took 5 bases off V and 3 bases off J, with a span of 17 bases between the germline ends. The sample belongs to a study of Graves' ophthalmopathy and Graves' hyperthyroidism (dated by TCRdb to 2017 to 2018). The study in broad terms: Peripheral blood samples were taken at the time of initial diagnosis, before any treatment was given. The study used signatures of the TCR beta repertoire to tell Graves' ophthalmopathy apart from Graves' hyperthyroidism and to predict which patients would progress to ophthalmopathy. In total, 135 blood samples were TCR-sequenced: under 45 ophthalmopathy, under 85 hyperthyroidism and roughly 17 hyperthyroidism-to-ophthalmopathy patients. To explore V-J signatures that separate ophthalmopathy from hyperthyroidism, a discovery set of around 97 patients was enrolled, consisting of 40 to 45 with ophthalmopathy and about 60 with stable hyperthyroidism. The independent validation cohort included about 19 hyperthyroidism patients plus 17 patients who later progressed from hyperthyroidism to ophthalmopathy. In about six hyperthyroidism patients, the T-cell repertoires found in thyroid tissue were compared with those found in blood. Once sampling was done, hyperthyroidism patients were given methimazole at a starting dose of 30 mg daily, while ophthalmopathy patients were given high-dose intravenous methylprednisolone. Paper-wide results and their limitations: Ophthalmopathy was separated from stable hyperthyroidism by the 13-signature model with about 88% sensitivity and about 83% specificity in cross-validation and with 80%/75% in the test set. Among expanded thyroid clonotypes with frequency above 0.001, most also showed up in blood, which suggests that blood repertoires may reflect the thyroid immune response. In validation, the model predicted ophthalmopathy progression with over 60% sensitivity and approximately 78% specificity; 12 predicted patients were CT-confirmed with GO in a median of approximately 6.5 months. No statistical method was used to predetermine the sample size, and group allocation was not hidden from the investigators.

For repertoire sequencing, TCR beta CDR3 regions were amplified from RNA transcripts. HTBI primers and the Qiagen OneStep RT-PCR kit were used in a first-round RT-PCR, which was followed by a second-round multiplex PCR, size selection and purification. Libraries were sequenced on an Illumina HiSeq2000 using paired-end 100 bp reads. In the authors' own workflow: SOAPnuke was used to process the reads, removing any read that contained adapters or uncalled bases, had a mean Phred below 15, or lacked an exact match to the constant primer or identifier. COPE v1.2.5 was used to merge high-quality paired reads. Clonotypes were defined as unique nucleotide sequences and were aligned to IMGT TRB V, D and J references using MiTCR v1.1. The analysis was limited to V-J combinations with a frequency above 0.0001, which together covered 99% to 99.2% of repertoires. For each V-J combination, a TCR clonal expansion and chaos score was defined as F50 clonal expansion divided by the chaos observed in the TCRdist matrix. Welch's t-statistics and random forest were used to reduce the features to some 13 V-J combinations, which were then used as input to a naive Bayes classifier. The similarity between thyroid and blood repertoires was quantified using the Morisita-Horn index. TCRdb reran the public reads through fastp at Q25 and MiXCR, keeping productive beta chains. Identical CDR3 proteins give one entry, which carries the most common genes and DNA. The V and J calls and clone size are TCRdb's, not the authors'. This sample has 650,000 to 900,000 distinct CDR3 sequences in its table, and roughly 41% of those were observed once. Of the sample, 44% falls within the top ten clones.

Patients with ophthalmopathy had moderately to severely active disease, with a Clinical Activity Score of 3 or more, a NOSPECS grade of 4 or more, and a disease duration of less than 3 months. Patients were excluded if they had other autoimmune diseases, uncontrolled infections, pregnancy or lactation. Clinical symptoms, serum thyroxine, TRAb, thyroid ultrasound and orbital computed tomography formed the basis of the diagnosis. PBMCs were isolated from 10 ml of fresh peripheral blood by Ficoll-Paque density gradient centrifugation. Trizol reagent was used to extract the total RNA, and its quality was then checked on an Agilent 2100 Bioanalyzer.

This receptor was identified in an adult man with Graves' ophthalmopathy. The chain was built from TRBV7-2 and TRBJ2-7; TRBD2 is possibly the D segment (6 matching bases). The sequencing input was peripheral blood. The CDR3 protein is CASSLDRLVGYEQYF. The DNA sequence is given as TGTGCCAGCAGCCTAGATCGACTAGTTGGCTACGAGCAGTACTTC.